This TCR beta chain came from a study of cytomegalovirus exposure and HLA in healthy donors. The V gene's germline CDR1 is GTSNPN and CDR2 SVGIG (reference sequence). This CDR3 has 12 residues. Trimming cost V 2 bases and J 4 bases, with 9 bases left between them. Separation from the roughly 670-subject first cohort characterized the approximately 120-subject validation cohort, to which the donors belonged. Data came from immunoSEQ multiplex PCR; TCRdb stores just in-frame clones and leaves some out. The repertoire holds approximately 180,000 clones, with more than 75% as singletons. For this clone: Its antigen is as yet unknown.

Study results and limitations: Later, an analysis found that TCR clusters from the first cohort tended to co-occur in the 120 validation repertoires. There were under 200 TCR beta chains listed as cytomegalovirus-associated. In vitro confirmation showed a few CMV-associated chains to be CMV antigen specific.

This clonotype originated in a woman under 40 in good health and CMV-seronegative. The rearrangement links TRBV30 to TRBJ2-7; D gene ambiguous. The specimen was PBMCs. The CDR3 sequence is CAWSSLAYEQYF. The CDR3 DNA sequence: TGTGCCTGGAGTAGCCTCGCTTACGAGCAGTACTTC.